The rows below give T cell receptor beta chains drawn from one sample of a study of T cells after yellow fever vaccination. One entry per CDR3 protein, called by TCRdb with MiXCR from the 5' RACE reads. Among around 610,000 distinct CDR3 sequences listed, around an eighth were seen once. Sequences were derived from PBMCs, sampled on the day of the yellow fever booster vaccination. The receptors stem from a man between 25 and 39 years old who received the YFV17D yellow fever vaccine. Both conserved end residues are part of each CDR3. Each record gives: V gene, D gene, J gene, CDR3 protein. D genes are given only for firm matches.

TRBV7-8	-	TRBJ2-5	CASSLAGRTGETQYF
TRBV18	-	TRBJ2-1	CASSPGRHEQFF
TRBV28	TRBD1	TRBJ2-7	CARNPGQSYEQYF
TRBV3-1	TRBD1	TRBJ2-7	CASSQVGTGTGGGQYF
TRBV28	TRBD2	TRBJ2-2	CASTGTSANTGELFF
TRBV5-6	TRBD2	TRBJ2-3	CASSLSSGIPDTQYF
TRBV4-3	-	TRBJ2-2	CASSQDFVELAGELFF
TRBV27	-	TRBJ1-2	CASKYTLGMNYGYTF
TRBV14	-	TRBJ2-3	CASSQDRGRSTDTQYF
TRBV12-3/TRBV12-4	-	TRBJ1-1	CASSLIRWQRRNTEAFF
TRBV29-1	-	TRBJ2-1	CSVVQRGGNYNEQFF
TRBV28	-	TRBJ2-7	CASSFGGLSYEQYF
TRBV4-3	-	TRBJ2-1	CASSQDTRAEQFF
TRBV5-1	TRBD1	TRBJ2-7	CASSLTGAYEQYF
TRBV6-2/TRBV6-3	-	TRBJ1-1	CASSSGVGTEAFF
TRBV28	TRBD2	TRBJ2-7	CASSALGLAGGPRSYEQYF
TRBV19	-	TRBJ2-2	CASSMAIHTGELFF
TRBV6-2/TRBV6-3	TRBD2	TRBJ2-2	CASTSLFRGAGELFF
TRBV19	-	TRBJ2-4	CASSITGHGAIQYF